Included here is one T cell receptor beta chain sequence, with context. The antigen remains unidentified. Trimming cost V 7 bases and J 1 base, with 9 bases left between them. This CDR3 has 13 amino acids. From germline, CDR1 is MNHEY and CDR2 SVGAGI. PCR involved 60 Vbeta and 13 Jbeta primers. Repertoires were generated with immunoSEQ multiplex PCR, while TCRdb's copy carries only in-frame clones and drops some. The table has 60,000 to 75,000 clones, 60% to 80% seen once. The sample originates from a study of cytomegalovirus exposure and HLA in healthy donors. Findings and limits, study-wide: One variant, a missense change in DCLRE1C, was linked in a later analysis to TCR beta V- and J-gene trimming.

The TCR was taken from a woman in her 40s in good health and CMV-seropositive. V and J are TRBV6-5 and TRBJ2-3, with D hard to call. What was sequenced was PBMCs. CDR3 residues: CASMVQGTDTQYF. CDR3 nucleotide sequence: TGTGCCAGCATGGTTCAGGGCACAGATACGCAGTATTTT.